This entry describes one T cell receptor beta chain. This clonotype was counted only a few times. What this receptor recognizes is not known. Within one base of it there is no much larger clone, and no base qualities were kept. The data originate from a study of regulatory T cells in long-lasting Graves disease (dated by TCRdb to the early 2020s). A note on the overall study: Newly diagnosed Graves' disease patients had taken antithyroid drugs for less than 3 months. A total of roughly 35 samples underwent TCR sequencing, from about 13 patients with persistent Graves' disease and some 20 patients with newly diagnosed Graves' disease. The study was conducted in China and was registered as a clinical trial. Peripheral blood TCR sequencing and RNA sequencing compared persistent Graves' disease patients with newly diagnosed Graves' disease patients. Paper-wide results and their limitations: Peripheral blood alone was examined, since thyroid tissue, which constituted the primary lesion, could not be accessed. Preferential use of TRBV28, TRBJ1-2 and TRBJ2-5 was observed in persistent disease, whereas TRBV20-1 and TRBJ2-1 were favored in newly diagnosed disease. Only the TCR beta chain was sequenced and analyzed. Persistent Graves' disease patients showed lower TCR Shannon entropy and fewer highly expanded clones than newly diagnosed patients, suggesting clonal expansion. The authors acknowledged the small sample size as a limitation that may reduce accuracy. Persistent patients shared more public clonotypes among themselves (2,741) than newly diagnosed patients did (approximately 970).

Library preparation used multiplex PCR. Data came from an Illumina HiSeq 4000. To build TCR beta libraries, CDR3 regions were amplified by Arm-PCR using iRepertoire HTBI primers. Before sequencing, the PCR products underwent gel purification. In the authors' own workflow: Gene usage analysis of CDR3 amino acid clonotypes relied on the roughly 60 TRBV and 14 TRBJ segments identified across samples. COPE and FqMerger were used to merge the filtered high-quality paired reads into contigs. Contigs were aligned with BLAST to IMGT TRBV, TRBD and TRBJ reference genes, and CDR3 was defined per IMGT. Any clonotype with a frequency above 0.1% was counted as a highly expanded clone. Repertoire diversity was measured by Shannon entropy, and V-J evenness by the Gini coefficient. A clonotype found in more than one individual was treated as public. The public reads were run again by TCRdb, first through fastp at Q25 and then through MiXCR, and only productive beta chains were kept. One record per CDR3 amino acid sequence lists the most common genes and DNA. These V and J calls derive from TCRdb rather than the authors' analysis. The sample includes 440,000 or so distinct CDR3 sequences, with around 15% observed a single time. Clones ranked in the top ten supply roughly 10% of the sample.

Per the publication, the time point label means: newly diagnosed GD, antithyroid drugs for less than 3 months. For both TCR sequencing and RNA sequencing, RNA was extracted from PBMCs in TRIzol. The diagnosis of Graves' disease followed American Thyroid Association guidelines. Patients for the study were recruited at an endocrinology department in Xi'an, China. Each patient gave about 9.1 milliliters of peripheral blood, collected in an EDTA anticoagulant tube. Ficoll Paque Plus density gradient separation was used to isolate PBMCs, and no further T cell sorting was done. RNA quality was checked with an Agilent 2100 Bioanalyzer and agarose gel, and concentration with a NanoDrop 2000. CDR1 and CDR2 (LGHDT, YNNKEL) derive from the germline V gene (reference sequence). V and J are truncated by 3 bases and 3 bases respectively, leaving an intervening sequence of 12 bases. CDR3 length: 14 amino acids, cysteine to phenylalanine. Only CDR3 DNA remains: 42 bases, in frame from the first base.

The sample was also linked to a second study, of T cells in Graves' hyperthyroidism and ophthalmopathy. According to the second study: Stable Graves' hyperthyroidism was defined as no progression to ophthalmopathy during 18 months of follow-up. Hyperthyroidism patients were aged 18 to 65 years and newly diagnosed, with disease duration of less than 2 months. Exclusion was applied to patients with uncontrolled infections, other autoimmune diseases, pregnancy or lactation. Diagnoses relied on clinical symptoms, serum thyroxine and TRAb, thyroid ultrasound and orbital computed tomography. The first round of RT-PCR for the TCR CDR3 was performed with the HTBI primer set and the Qiagen OneStep RT-PCR kit. Most expanded thyroid clonotypes (frequency above 0.001) were also detected in blood, suggesting blood repertoires may reflect thyroid immune responses. In cross-validation, a model built on a 13 V-J signature told ophthalmopathy apart from stable hyperthyroidism with 85% to 90% sensitivity and roughly 83% specificity, and in testing the same model reached 80%/75%. In validation, the model predicted progression to ophthalmopathy with 60% to 71% sensitivity and less than 80% specificity, a median of 6.5 months before onset. TCR V-J signatures able to tell the groups apart were searched for in a discovery cohort of 90 to 100 patients, of whom around 43 had Graves' ophthalmopathy and 57 had stable Graves' hyperthyroidism. Prospective prediction of ophthalmopathy was tested in an independent validation cohort consisting of some 20 hyperthyroidism patients and around 16 patients who later progressed to ophthalmopathy. The 100 discovery patients were randomly divided into training and test sets at a 7:3 ratio. In more than five Graves' hyperthyroidism patients, the study also compared T-cell repertoires from thyroid tissue with T-cell repertoires from blood. After sampling, hyperthyroidism patients received methimazole starting at 30 mg daily, and ophthalmopathy patients received high-dose intravenous methylprednisolone. Libraries were constructed in a second round of multiplex PCR, after which size selection and purification were performed. The libraries were sequenced on an Illumina HiSeq2000 using paired-end 100 bp reads. SOAPnuke was used to process the raw data, removing reads that contained adapters or uncalled bases, had a mean Phred below 15, or lacked an exact match to the constant primer or identifier. COPE v1.2.5 was used to merge high-quality paired reads, and clonotypes were defined as unique nucleotide sequences. MiTCR v1.1 was used to align the clonotypes against IMGT TRBV, TRBD and TRBJ reference segments. Only V-J combinations with frequency above 0.0001, covering roughly 99% of repertoires, were analysed. A TCS score was defined as the ratio between F50 (clonal expansion) and ExV (chaos), using BLOSUM62-based TCRdist between CDR3 peptides within each V-J. Welch's t-statistics and random forest reduced roughly 530 V-J features to fewer than 15, which were used in a naive Bayes classifier (R e1071). Sample size was not statistically predetermined, and investigators were not blinded to group allocation. The paper describes TCR Vbeta CDR3 sequencing of 130 to 150 peripheral blood samples, made up of 43 ophthalmopathy patients, roughly 72 hyperthyroidism patients and some 17 progressor patients.

This sequence was found in a woman aged 25 to 39 with Graves disease. Donor details come from another sample of the same person, matched by shared clones. This specimen consisted of peripheral blood mononuclear cells (PBMCs), obtained at new diagnosis, from a patient treated with antithyroid drugs. The rearrangement combines TRBV3-1 with TRBJ2-7; 5 matching bases give a weak D call of TRBD2. The CDR3 protein sequence reads: CASSQSLGNYEQYF. The bases are TGTGCCAGCAGCCAGAGCCTCGGGAACTACGAGCAGTACTTC.